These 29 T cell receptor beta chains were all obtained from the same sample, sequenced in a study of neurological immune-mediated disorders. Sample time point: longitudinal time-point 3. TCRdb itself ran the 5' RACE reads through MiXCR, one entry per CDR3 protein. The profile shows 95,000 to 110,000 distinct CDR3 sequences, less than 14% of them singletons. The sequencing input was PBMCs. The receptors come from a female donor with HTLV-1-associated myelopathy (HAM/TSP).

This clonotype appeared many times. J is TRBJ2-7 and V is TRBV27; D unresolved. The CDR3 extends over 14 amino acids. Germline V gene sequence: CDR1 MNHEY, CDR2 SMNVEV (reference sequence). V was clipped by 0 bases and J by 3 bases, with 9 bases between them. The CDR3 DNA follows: TGTGCCAGCAGTTTATCGGCAGGATACTACGAGCAGTACTTC. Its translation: CASSLSAGYYEQYF.

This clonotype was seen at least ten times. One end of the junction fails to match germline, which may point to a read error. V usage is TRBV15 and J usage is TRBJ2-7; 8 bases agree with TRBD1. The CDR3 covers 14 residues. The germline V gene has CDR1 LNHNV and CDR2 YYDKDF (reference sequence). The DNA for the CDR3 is TGTGCTACCAGCATAGACAGGGGTCCCTACGAGCAGTACTTC. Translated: CATSIDRGPYEQYF.

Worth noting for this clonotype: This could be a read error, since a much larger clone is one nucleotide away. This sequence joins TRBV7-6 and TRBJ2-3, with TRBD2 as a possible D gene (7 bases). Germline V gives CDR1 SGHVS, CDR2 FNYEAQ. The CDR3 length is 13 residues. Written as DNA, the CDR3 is TGTGTCAGCAGCGGGGACACCCGGGGTACGCAGTATTTT. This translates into CVSSGDTRGTQYF. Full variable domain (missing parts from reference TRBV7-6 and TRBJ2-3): GAGVSQSPRYKVTKRGQDVALRCDPISGHVSLYWYRQALGQGPEFLTYFNYEAQQDKSGLPNDRFSAERPEGSISTLTIQRTEQRDSAMYRCVSSGDTRGTQYFGPGTRLTVL.

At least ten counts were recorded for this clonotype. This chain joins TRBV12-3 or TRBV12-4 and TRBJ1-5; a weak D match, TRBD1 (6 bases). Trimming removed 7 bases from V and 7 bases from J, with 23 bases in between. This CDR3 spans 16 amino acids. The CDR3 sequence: CASKPRGSRSDQPQHF. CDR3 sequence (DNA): TGTGCCAGCAAACCGAGGGGGAGCCGGTCGGACCAGCCCCAGCATTTT.

In DNA, the CDR3 is TGTGCCAGCAGCTTAGAGTCAGGGGTCGAGCAGTACTTC. It specifies CASSLESGVEQYF. J is TRBJ2-7 and V is TRBV7-9; D might be TRBD1 (6 bases). Trimming shortened V by 1 base and J by 6 bases, and 10 bases separated the two germline ends. Germline CDR1 and CDR2: SEHNR and FQNEAQ (reference sequence). The CDR3 length is 13 residues.

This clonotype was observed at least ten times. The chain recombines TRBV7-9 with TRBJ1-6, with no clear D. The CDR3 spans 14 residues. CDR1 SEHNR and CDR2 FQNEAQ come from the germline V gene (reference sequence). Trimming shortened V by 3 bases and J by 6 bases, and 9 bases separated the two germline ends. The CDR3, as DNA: TGTGCCAGCAGCTTTCGAAACCCTAATTCACCCCTCCACTTT. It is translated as CASSFRNPNSPLHF. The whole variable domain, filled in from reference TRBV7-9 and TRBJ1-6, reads DTGVSQNPRHKITKRGQNVTFRCDPISEHNRLYWYRQTLGQGPEFLTYFQNEAQLEKSRLLSDRFSAERPKGSFSTLEIQRTEQGDSAMYLCASSFRNPNSPLHFGNGTRLTVT.

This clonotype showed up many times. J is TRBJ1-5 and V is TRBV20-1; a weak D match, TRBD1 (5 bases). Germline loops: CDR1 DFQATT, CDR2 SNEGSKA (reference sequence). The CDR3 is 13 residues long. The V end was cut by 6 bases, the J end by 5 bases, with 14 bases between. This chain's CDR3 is CSARSQGYQPQHF. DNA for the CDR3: TGCAGTGCCCGTAGCCAGGGTTATCAGCCCCAGCATTTT.

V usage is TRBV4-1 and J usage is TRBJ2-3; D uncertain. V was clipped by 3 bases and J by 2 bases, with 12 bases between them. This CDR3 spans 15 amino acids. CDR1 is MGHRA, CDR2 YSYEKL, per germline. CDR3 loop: CASSHDGNPTDTQYF. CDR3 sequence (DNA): TGCGCCAGCAGCCACGACGGAAACCCCACAGATACGCAGTATTTT.

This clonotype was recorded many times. The CDR3 is CSVLTPQQGNYGYTF. The CDR3 region has the DNA TGCAGTGTCCTCACCCCGCAGCAAGGAAACTATGGCTACACCTTC. The chain recombines TRBV20-1 with TRBJ1-2; D is unclear. CDR3 length: 15 residues. The V end lost 7 bases, the J end lost 2 bases, and 20 bases lay between the germline ends. CDR1 and CDR2 from the germline V gene are DFQATT and SNEGSKA (reference sequence).

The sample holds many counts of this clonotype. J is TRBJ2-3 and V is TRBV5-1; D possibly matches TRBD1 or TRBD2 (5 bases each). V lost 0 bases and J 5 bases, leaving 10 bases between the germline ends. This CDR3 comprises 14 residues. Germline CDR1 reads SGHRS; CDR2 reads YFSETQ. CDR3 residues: CASSLEGELDTQYF. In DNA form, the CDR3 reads TGCGCCAGCAGCTTGGAAGGGGAGTTAGATACGCAGTATTTT.

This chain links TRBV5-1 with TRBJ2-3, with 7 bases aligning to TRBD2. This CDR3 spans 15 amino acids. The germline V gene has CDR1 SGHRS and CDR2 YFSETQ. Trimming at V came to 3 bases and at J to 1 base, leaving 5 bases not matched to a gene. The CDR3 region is CASSWGAGGTDTQYF. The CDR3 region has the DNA TGCGCCAGCAGCTGGGGCGCGGGGGGCACAGATACGCAGTATTTT.

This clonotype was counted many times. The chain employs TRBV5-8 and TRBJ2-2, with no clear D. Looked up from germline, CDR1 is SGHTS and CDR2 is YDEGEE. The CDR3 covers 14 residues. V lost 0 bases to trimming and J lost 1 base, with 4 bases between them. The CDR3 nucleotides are TGTGCCAGCAGCTTGGGTCTGAACACCGGGGAGCTGTTTTTT. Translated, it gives CASSLGLNTGELFF. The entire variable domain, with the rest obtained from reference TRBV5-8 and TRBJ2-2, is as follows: EAGVTQSPTHLIKTRGQQATLRCSPISGHTSVYWYQQALGLGLQFLLWYDEGEERNRGNFPPRFSGRQFPNYSSELNVNALELEDSALYLCASSLGLNTGELFFGEGSRLTVL.

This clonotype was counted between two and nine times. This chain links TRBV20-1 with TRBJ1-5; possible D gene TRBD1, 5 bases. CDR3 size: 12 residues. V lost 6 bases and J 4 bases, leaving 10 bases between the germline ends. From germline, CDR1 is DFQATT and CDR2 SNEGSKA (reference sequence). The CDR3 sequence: CSAKGLNQPQHF. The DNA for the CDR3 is TGCAGTGCCAAGGGACTAAATCAGCCCCAGCATTTT.

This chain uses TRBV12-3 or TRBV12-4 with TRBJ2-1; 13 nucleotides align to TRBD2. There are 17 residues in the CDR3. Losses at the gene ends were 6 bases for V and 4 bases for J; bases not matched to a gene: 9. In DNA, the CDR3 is TGTGCCAGCAGGAAGACTAGCGGGGGGCTGAAGTACAATGAGCAGTTCTTC. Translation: CASRKTSGGLKYNEQFF.

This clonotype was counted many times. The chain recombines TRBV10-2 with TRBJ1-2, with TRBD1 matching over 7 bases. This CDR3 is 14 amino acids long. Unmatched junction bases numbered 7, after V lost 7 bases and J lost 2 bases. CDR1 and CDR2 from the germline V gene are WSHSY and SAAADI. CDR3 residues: CASTTGVANYGYTF. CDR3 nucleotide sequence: TGCGCCAGCACCACAGGGGTTGCGAACTATGGCTACACCTTC.

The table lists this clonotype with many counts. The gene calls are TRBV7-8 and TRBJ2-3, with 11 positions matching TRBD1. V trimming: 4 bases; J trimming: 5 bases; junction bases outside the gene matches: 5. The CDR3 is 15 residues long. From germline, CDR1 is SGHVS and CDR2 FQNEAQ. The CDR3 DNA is TGTGCCAGCAGCTCGGGACAGGGGGGTGAAGATACGCAGTATTTT. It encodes CASSSGQGGEDTQYF.

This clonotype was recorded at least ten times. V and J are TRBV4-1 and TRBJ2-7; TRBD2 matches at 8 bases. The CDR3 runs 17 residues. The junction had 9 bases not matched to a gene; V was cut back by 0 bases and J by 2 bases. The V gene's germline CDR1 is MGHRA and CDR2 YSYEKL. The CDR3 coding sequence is TGCGCCAGCAGCCAAGATCAAGCGGGGGCCTCAACCTACGAGCAGTACTTC. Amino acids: CASSQDQAGASTYEQYF.

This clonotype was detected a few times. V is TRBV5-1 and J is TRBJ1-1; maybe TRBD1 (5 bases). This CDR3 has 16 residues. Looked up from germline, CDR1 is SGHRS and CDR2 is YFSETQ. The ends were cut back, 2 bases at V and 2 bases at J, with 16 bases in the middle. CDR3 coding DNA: TGCGCCAGCAGCTTTTTTGGGGGAATGGAAAACACTGAAGCTTTCTTT. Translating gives CASSFFGGMENTEAFF.

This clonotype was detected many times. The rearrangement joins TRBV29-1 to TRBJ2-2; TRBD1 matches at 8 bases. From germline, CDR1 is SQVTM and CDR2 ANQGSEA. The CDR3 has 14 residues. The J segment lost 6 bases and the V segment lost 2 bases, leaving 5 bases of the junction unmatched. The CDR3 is CSVEIGQGAGELFF. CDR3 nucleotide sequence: TGCAGCGTTGAAATCGGACAGGGAGCCGGGGAGCTGTTTTTT.

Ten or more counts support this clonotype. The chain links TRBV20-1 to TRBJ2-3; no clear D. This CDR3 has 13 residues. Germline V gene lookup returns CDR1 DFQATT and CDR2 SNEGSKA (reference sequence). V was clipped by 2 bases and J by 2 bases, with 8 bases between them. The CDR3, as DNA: TGCAGTGCTAGAAACAGTGACACAGATACGCAGTATTTT. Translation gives CSARNSDTDTQYF.

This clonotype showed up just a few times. Here the CDR3 reads CASSPMRATDTQYF. The CDR3, as DNA: TGTGCCAGCTCCCCCATGAGAGCCACAGATACGCAGTATTTT. The chain employs TRBV18 and TRBJ2-3; D uncertain. Germline V lookup: CDR1 KGHSH, CDR2 LQKENI. V lost 6 bases and J lost 2, with 12 bases in between. The CDR3 loop spans 14 amino acids.

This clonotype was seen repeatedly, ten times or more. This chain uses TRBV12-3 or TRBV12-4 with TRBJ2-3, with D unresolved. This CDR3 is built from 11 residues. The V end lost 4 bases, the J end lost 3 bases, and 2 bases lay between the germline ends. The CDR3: CASSWTDTQYF. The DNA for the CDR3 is TGTGCCAGCAGTTGGACAGATACGCAGTATTTT.

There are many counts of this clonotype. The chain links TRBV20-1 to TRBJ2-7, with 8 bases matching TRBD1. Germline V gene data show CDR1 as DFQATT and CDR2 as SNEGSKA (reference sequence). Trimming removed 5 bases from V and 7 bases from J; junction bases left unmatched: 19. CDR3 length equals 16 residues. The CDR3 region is CSADPQGAKTFGEQYF. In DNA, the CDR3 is TGCAGTGCTGACCCCCAGGGGGCGAAGACTTTTGGGGAGCAGTACTTC.

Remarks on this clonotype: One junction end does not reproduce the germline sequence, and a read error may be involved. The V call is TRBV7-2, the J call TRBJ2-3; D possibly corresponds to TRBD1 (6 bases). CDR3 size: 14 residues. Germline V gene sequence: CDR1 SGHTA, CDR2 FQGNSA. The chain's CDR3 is CASSLLPGADMQYF. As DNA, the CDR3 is TGTGCCAGCAGCTTACTTCCAGGGGCAGATATGCAGTATTTT.

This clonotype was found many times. DNA of the CDR3: TGTGCCACGACCGCAGGCGGTTCCGGGGAGCTGTTTTTT. Its protein product is CATTAGGSGELFF. The rearrangement joins TRBV6-6 to TRBJ2-2; D is unclear. V gave up 10 bases and J gave up 6 bases, with 15 bases separating them. Germline lookup yields CDR1 MNHNY and CDR2 SVGAGI (reference sequence). The CDR3 is 13 amino acids.

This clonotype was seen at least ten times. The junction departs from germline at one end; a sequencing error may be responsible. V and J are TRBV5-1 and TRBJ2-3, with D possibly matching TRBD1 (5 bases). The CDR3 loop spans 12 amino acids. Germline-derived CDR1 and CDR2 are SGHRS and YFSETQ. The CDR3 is CASSLDTSTQYF. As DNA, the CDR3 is TGCGCCAGCAGTTTGGACACTTCTACGCAGTATTTT.

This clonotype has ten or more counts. CDR3 in amino acids: CSARALAGGPLEQFF. DNA of the CDR3: TGCAGTGCTAGAGCTCTAGCGGGGGGGCCTTTAGAGCAGTTCTTC. The chain links TRBV20-1 to TRBJ2-1; 12 bases fit TRBD2. CDR1 is DFQATT, CDR2 SNEGSKA, per germline (reference sequence). CDR3 length: 15 residues. V was clipped by 1 base and J by 10 bases; unmatched bases: 8.

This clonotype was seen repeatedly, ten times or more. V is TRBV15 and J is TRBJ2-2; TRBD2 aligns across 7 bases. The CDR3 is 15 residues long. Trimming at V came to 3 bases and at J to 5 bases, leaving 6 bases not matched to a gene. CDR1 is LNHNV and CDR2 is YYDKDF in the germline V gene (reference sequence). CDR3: CATSSRAGETGELFF. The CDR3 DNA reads TGTGCCACCAGCAGCCGGGCGGGGGAAACCGGGGAGCTGTTTTTT.

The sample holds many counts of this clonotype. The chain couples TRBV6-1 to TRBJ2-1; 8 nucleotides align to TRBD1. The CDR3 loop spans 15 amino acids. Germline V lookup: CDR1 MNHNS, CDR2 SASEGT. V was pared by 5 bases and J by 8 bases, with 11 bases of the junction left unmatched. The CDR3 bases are TGTGCCAGCAGTAGGGGACAGGCCCTGGGGGATGAGCAGTTCTTC. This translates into CASSRGQALGDEQFF.